The present TCR beta chain was sequenced within a study of neurological immune-mediated disorders. This clonotype was seen more than once but under ten times. Germline V gives CDR1 WNHNN, CDR2 SYGVQD (reference sequence). This CDR3 has 16 amino acids. Trimming removed 3 bases from V and 0 bases from J, with 12 bases in between. TCRdb reprocessed the 5' RACE reads via MiXCR and lists one record per CDR3 protein. The sample shows some 83,000 distinct CDR3 sequences, around 2.6% of them seen only once. V and J are TRBV10-1 and TRBJ2-1; D call uncertain. This clonotype was obtained from a woman aged 25 to 39 with multiple sclerosis. The sequenced sample consisted of PBMCs. CDR3 nucleotides: TGCGCCAGCAGTGAAGGCCCAGCCCTCTCCTACAATGAGCAGTTCTTC. The encoded protein is CASSEGPALSYNEQFF.